The clone carrying this T cell receptor (beta chain) was observed at least ten times. Antigen specificity is unknown. This entry comes from a study of response to subunit inactivated influenza vaccine. Study-level points and caveats: Each seasonal influenza vaccination, the authors suggested, recruits few new T cells.

TCRdb ran MiXCR on the RT-PCR reads and lists one entry per CDR3 protein. The table has about 800,000 distinct CDR3 sequences, approximately 22% seen once. Source: PBMCs from blood, taken 4 to 6 days after vaccination. The TCR comes from a man aged 50 to 60 who received an inactivated influenza vaccine.

CDR3 coding DNA: TGTGCCAGCAGCCAACTTAGCGGGGGGTCCTACAATGAGCAGTTCTTC. Translated: CASSQLSGGSYNEQFF. The chain employs TRBV16 and TRBJ2-1; the match to TRBD2 covers 10 bases. The germline V gene has CDR1 KGHSY and CDR2 FQNENV. V was clipped by 2 bases and J by 1 base; unmatched bases: 2. The length of the CDR3 is 16 residues.